This T cell receptor beta chain is from a study of T cell responses to AZD1222 COVID-19 vaccine. As for this clone: Its antigen remains unidentified.

The table came from immunoSEQ multiplex PCR; TCRdb's copy has only in-frame clones and leaves some out. The sample includes 130,000 or so clones, approximately 92% of them seen just once. The length of the CDR3 is 12 residues. V gave up 8 bases and J gave up 4 bases; unmatched junction bases: 3. Germline CDR1 and CDR2: ENHRY and SYGVKD. Study results and limitations: Elevations in Spike-specific TCR breadth and depth followed administration of two AZD1222 doses. Mostly white British, mostly female donors; authors suggested clonal diversity may be underestimated. The reported proportion of spike-specific TCRs targeting unmutated variant regions was nearly half.

V and J are TRBV10-3 and TRBJ2-5, with 8 nucleotides matching TRBD2. The sequence came from an adult who received the MenACWY meningococcal vaccine as a control. The sequencing here drew on peripheral blood, taken 28 days after the second dose of the MenACWY control vaccine. DNA for the CDR3: TGTGCCATCTCCCTAGCGGGAGAGACCCAGTACTTC. This sequence encodes CAISLAGETQYF.